A single sample is the source of the 19 T cell receptor beta chains below, sequenced in a study of response to subunit inactivated influenza vaccine. From the RT-PCR reads, TCRdb called clonotypes with MiXCR, one entry per CDR3 protein. The data contain about 540,000 distinct CDR3 sequences, under 30% of them singletons. This same sample was also part of a study on T cells expressing NK-cell markers. As reported in that work: TCR beta cDNA was made by 5'RACE template switching with UMIs.

Source: CD4+ T cells sorted from PBMCs, taken 11 to 12 days after vaccination. These receptors were collected from a man in his fifties who received an inactivated influenza vaccine.

This clonotype was picked up a small number of times. V is TRBV3-1 and J is TRBJ2-1; TRBD2 aligns across 7 bases. V dropped 1 base and J dropped 2; count of bases not matched to a gene: 5. This CDR3 comprises 16 residues. Per the germline V gene, CDR1 is LGHDT and CDR2 is YNNKEL (reference sequence). CDR3 residues: CASSQGERETYNEQFF. In nucleotides, the CDR3 is TGTGCCAGCAGCCAAGGGGAGCGGGAAACCTACAATGAGCAGTTCTTC.

This clonotype was observed a handful of times. The rearrangement links TRBV6-1 to TRBJ1-2; tentatively, D is TRBD1 (6 bases). Germline lookup yields CDR1 MNHNS and CDR2 SASEGT. Trimming stripped 6 bases from V and 5 bases from J, with 19 bases between. This CDR3 region has 15 residues. The CDR3 DNA follows: TGTGCCAGCAGCCCCTCCGACAGGCGGCTTTATGGCTACACCTTC. Translating gives CASSPSDRRLYGYTF.

This clonotype occurred a few times. V gene TRBV4-2 combines with J gene TRBJ2-1; 14 bases agree with TRBD2. Germline loops: CDR1 LGHNA, CDR2 YNFKEQ. J was trimmed by 5 bases and V by 2 bases; bases with no gene match: 5. The CDR3 spans 17 residues. CDR3 region: CASSQFETSGGDNEQFF. CDR3 DNA sequence: TGTGCCAGCAGCCAATTCGAGACTAGCGGGGGGGACAATGAGCAGTTCTTC.

This chain joins TRBV5-1 and TRBJ2-7, with D maybe TRBD2 (6 bases). V gave up 2 bases and J gave up 3 bases, with 12 bases separating them. The germline CDR1 and CDR2 sequences are SGHRS and YFSETQ. The CDR3 contains 14 residues. The CDR3, as DNA: TGCGCCAGCAGCTTTCGGGACTTGCTCTACGAGCAGTACTTC. It translates to CASSFRDLLYEQYF.

This clonotype occurred many times. The chain couples TRBV4-2 to TRBJ1-4, with 11 bases matching TRBD1. The V segment lost 4 bases and the J segment 7 bases; nucleotides outside the gene matches: 5. In germline, CDR1 is LGHNA, CDR2 YNFKEQ. The CDR3 covers 15 residues. CDR3 coding DNA: TGTGCCAGCAGCCCTTCAGGGACAGGGGGTGAAAAACTGTTTTTT. It translates to CASSPSGTGGEKLFF.

This clonotype was seen more than once but under ten times. The rearrangement uses TRBV5-1 and TRBJ2-2; a weak D match, TRBD2 (6 bases). The CDR3 contains 13 residues. V shed 0 bases and J shed 13 bases, with 13 bases lying between them. The germline CDR1 and CDR2 sequences are SGHRS and YFSETQ. For the CDR3, the DNA is TGCGCCAGCAGCTTGGGCGGGAAGGGATCGCTGTTTTTT. Translating gives CASSLGGKGSLFF.

This clonotype was counted between two and nine times. This chain links TRBV20-1 with TRBJ1-5; no definite D call. The CDR3 is made up of 15 amino acids. Germline V gene data show CDR1 as DFQATT and CDR2 as SNEGSKA (reference sequence). With 1 base removed from V and 2 bases from J, the gap between germline ends came to 12 bases. DNA of the CDR3: TGCAGTGCTAGAGTAGAGGGAAGAGGCAATCAGCCCCAGCATTTT. Translation gives CSARVEGRGNQPQHF.

The J gene is TRBJ2-6, the V gene TRBV18; 10 bases are shared with TRBD2. The CDR3 covers 19 residues. Germline V gene lookup returns CDR1 KGHSH and CDR2 LQKENI. V lost 3 bases, J lost 0 bases, and 8 bases stayed unmatched. CDR3 nucleotide sequence: TGTGCCAGCTCACCGCAACTAGCGGGAATAAGCTCTGGGGCCAACGTCCTGACTTTC. It translates to CASSPQLAGISSGANVLTF. The full variable domain, with the rest looked up from reference TRBV18 and TRBJ2-6, is NAGVMQNPRHLVRRRGQEARLRCSPMKGHSHVYWYRQLPEEGLKFMVYLQKENIIDESGMPKERFSAEFPKEGPSILRIQQVVRGDSAAYFCASSPQLAGISSGANVLTFGAGSRLTVL.

This clonotype was seen a few times. V is TRBV12-3 or TRBV12-4 and J is TRBJ2-7; D tentatively fits TRBD1 or TRBD2 (6 bases each). The V end was cut by 6 bases, the J end by 4 bases, with 16 bases between. The CDR3 totals 14 residues. The CDR3 spells CASSYRDLGYEQYF. The CDR3, as DNA: TGTGCCAGCAGCTACAGGGACTTAGGGTACGAGCAGTACTTC.

This clonotype was seen a handful of times. The genes are TRBV20-1 and TRBJ2-7; no clear D. CDR3 size: 13 residues. V dropped 7 bases and J dropped 0 bases, with 13 bases sitting between them. Germline V lookup: CDR1 DFQATT, CDR2 SNEGSKA (reference sequence). CDR3 in amino acids: CSGPVMGSYEQYF. CDR3 nucleotides: TGCAGTGGACCAGTAATGGGCTCCTACGAGCAGTACTTC.

Written as DNA, the CDR3 is TGTGCCACCAGCAGAGATCGGGGGGGTAATGAAAAACTGTTTTTT. Translation: CATSRDRGGNEKLFF. This rearrangement joins TRBV15 to TRBJ1-4, with TRBD1 as a possible D gene (5 bases). Germline CDR1 reads LNHNV; CDR2 reads YYDKDF (reference sequence). This CDR3 is 15 amino acids long. V shed 0 bases and J shed 4 bases, with 9 bases lying between them.

The chain joins TRBV5-1 to TRBJ2-1; tentative D call: TRBD2 (6 bases). Looked up from germline, CDR1 is SGHRS and CDR2 is YFSETQ. The V end was cut by 4 bases, the J end by 1 base, with 12 bases between. The CDR3 covers 15 residues. Here the CDR3 reads CASSRRAESYNEQFF. The CDR3 nucleotides are TGCGCCAGCAGCAGGAGGGCAGAGTCCTACAATGAGCAGTTCTTC.

The chain uses TRBV7-2 and TRBJ2-3; TRBD2 might be the D (6 bases). Germline loops: CDR1 SGHTA, CDR2 FQGNSA. The CDR3 is made up of 14 amino acids. Trimming removed 7 bases at V and 5 bases at J, with 16 bases between. The CDR3, as DNA: TGTGCCAGCAAGAGGGAACTAGCTTTAGATACGCAGTATTTT. Translating gives CASKRELALDTQYF.

This chain connects TRBV20-1 to TRBJ2-1; tentative D call: TRBD2 (5 bases). V was pared by 0 bases and J by 4 bases, with 10 bases between. There are 14 residues in the CDR3. CDR1 and CDR2 from the germline V gene are DFQATT and SNEGSKA (reference sequence). CDR3: CSARDRGYYNEQFF. CDR3 sequence (DNA): TGCAGTGCTAGAGATCGAGGGTATTACAATGAGCAGTTCTTC.

This clonotype was observed at least ten times. The gene calls are TRBV7-2 and TRBJ2-7; D is ambiguous. There are 16 residues in the CDR3. Germline assignment: CDR1 SGHTA and CDR2 FQGNSA. The V gene lost 0 bases and the J gene lost 3 bases, with 15 bases spanning the gap. For the CDR3, the DNA is TGTGCCAGCAGCTTAGCGGGCCAGAAAGGGAACTACGAGCAGTACTTC. It encodes CASSLAGQKGNYEQYF.

In this sample, this clonotype turned up a few times. The chain carries TRBV7-2 and TRBJ2-1; D not certain. The CDR3 loop spans 11 amino acids. Between the trimmed V and J ends, which lost 3 bases and 9 bases, there was a span of 6 bases. Germline V gene lookup returns CDR1 SGHTA and CDR2 FQGNSA. CDR3 nucleotides: TGTGCCAGCAGCTTCAACCTTGAGCAGTTCTTC. Amino acids: CASSFNLEQFF.

The chain's CDR3 is CATSDRDRTTDTQYF. In DNA form, the CDR3 reads TGTGCCACCAGTGACCGGGACAGGACCACAGATACGCAGTATTTT. This rearrangement joins TRBV24-1 to TRBJ2-3, with 8 bases that match TRBD1. The germline gives CDR1 KGHDR, CDR2 SFDVKD. V shed 4 bases, J shed 2 bases, and the junction held 4 bases outside the gene matches. The CDR3 runs 15 residues.

The V call is TRBV28, the J call TRBJ1-3; D gene unclear. V was pared by 6 bases and J by 5 bases, with 8 bases between. The CDR3 spans 12 residues. From germline, CDR1 is MDHEN and CDR2 SYDVKM. The CDR3 DNA reads as TGTGCCAGCAGACGAAATCGAAACACCATATATTTT. Amino acids: CASRRNRNTIYF.

This chain links TRBV2 with TRBJ2-3; TRBD2 matches at 12 bases. In germline, CDR1 is SNHLY, CDR2 FYNNEI. This CDR3 is 16 amino acids long. J lost 2 bases, V lost 6 bases, and 6 bases had no gene match. For the CDR3, the DNA is TGTGCCAGCAGATTGACTAGCGGGGGACTCACAGATACGCAGTATTTT. Its protein is CASRLTSGGLTDTQYF. The full variable domain, with the rest looked up from reference TRBV2 and TRBJ2-3, is EPEVTQTPSHQVTQMGQEVILRCVPISNHLYFYWYRQILGQKVEFLVSFYNNEISEKSEIFDDQFSVERPDGSNFTLKIRSTKLEDSAMYFCASRLTSGGLTDTQYFGPGTRLTVL.